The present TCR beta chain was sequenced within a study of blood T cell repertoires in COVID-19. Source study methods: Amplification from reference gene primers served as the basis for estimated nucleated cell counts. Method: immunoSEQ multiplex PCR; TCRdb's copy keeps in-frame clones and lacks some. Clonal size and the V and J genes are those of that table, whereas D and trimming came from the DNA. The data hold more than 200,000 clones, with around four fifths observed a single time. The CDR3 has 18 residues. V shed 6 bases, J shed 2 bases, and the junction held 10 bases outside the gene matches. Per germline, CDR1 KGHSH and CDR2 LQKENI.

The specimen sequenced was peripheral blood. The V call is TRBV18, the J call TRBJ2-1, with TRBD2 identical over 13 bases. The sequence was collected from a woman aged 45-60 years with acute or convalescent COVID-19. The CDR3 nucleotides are TGTGCCAGCTCCCGGAAAGGACTAGCGGGAGTGGCCTACAATGAGCAGTTCTTC. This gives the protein CASSRKGLAGVAYNEQFF.